This is a list of T cell receptor beta chains from one sample in a study of T cell responses to AZD1222 COVID-19 vaccine. Measured with immunoSEQ multiplex PCR; TCRdb has only the in-frame clones, and not every one. The profile covers about 160,000 clones, with about 88% appearing a single time and roughly 5% taken by the ten largest. This material consisted of peripheral blood, taken on day 0 of AZD1222 vaccination. The receptors shown here come from an adult in good health. The CDR3 runs from the conserved cysteine through the conserved F or W. The D gene is left open where the match is weak. Clone size is stated in some rows and not others, as once, few, many or a class when expanded.

size,V,J,D,DNA,CDR3
-,TRBV15,TRBJ1-1,-,TGTGCCACCAGCAGACTATCAGGGTTAGAAGCTTTCTTT,CATSRLSGLEAFF
-,TRBV7-2,TRBJ1-5,-,TGTGCCAGCAGCCCGTATGCGGGGCTAGGCAATCAGCCCCAGCATTTT,CASSPYAGLGNQPQHF
-,TRBV5-1,TRBJ2-7,TRBD2,TGCGTCAGCAGCTTGGCCAGCGGGGGGATCTACGAGCAGTACTTC,CVSSLASGGIYEQYF
once,TRBV28,TRBJ2-7,-,TGTGCCAGCAGTTTTCTGATGAGCCGCTACGAGCAGTACTTC,CASSFLMSRYEQYF
-,TRBV30,TRBJ2-1,TRBD1,TGTGCCTGGAGTGTGGGACAGAGATCGAATGAGCAGTTCTTC,CAWSVGQRSNEQFF
-,TRBV3-1/TRBV3-2,TRBJ2-7,-,TGTGCCAGCAGCCAAGATAGATACGAGCAGTACTTC,CASSQDRYEQYF
-,TRBV28,TRBJ1-1,TRBD1,TGTGCCAGCAGTTGGGGAAAACAGGGGGAGTTCTTT,CASSWGKQGEFF
-,TRBV6-5,TRBJ1-1,TRBD1,TGTGCCAGCATCTTACAGGGGTGGATGGGCACTGAAGCTTTCTTT,CASILQGWMGTEAFF
-,TRBV28,TRBJ1-4,-,TGTGCCAGCAGTTTAACTGGACATAGTGGCGAAAAACTGTTTTTT,CASSLTGHSGEKLFF
-,TRBV27,TRBJ1-4,-,TGTGCCAGCAGTTTATCAAACAGGGCGATAAATGAAAAACTGTTTTTT,CASSLSNRAINEKLFF
-,TRBV27,TRBJ2-7,-,TGTGCCAGCAGCGTTCGCAGGGAACACTCCTACGAGCAGTACTTC,CASSVRREHSYEQYF
few,TRBV30,TRBJ2-5,-,TGTGCCTGGAGCCGGACGGAGCAAGAGACCCAGTACTTC,CAWSRTEQETQYF
-,TRBV4-2,TRBJ1-2,-,TGTGCCAGCAGCCAAGATCTGGGACACGACTATGGCTACACCTTC,CASSQDLGHDYGYTF
-,TRBV19,TRBJ1-6,TRBD1,TGTGCCAGTAGTTGGAGACAGGGGGGTTATAATTCACCCCTCCACTTT,CASSWRQGGYNSPLHF
-,TRBV6-4,TRBJ2-2,-,TGTGCCAGCGGGGTTCCGAACACCGGGGAGCTGTTTTTT,CASGVPNTGELFF
-,TRBV5-1,TRBJ2-1,-,TGCGCCAGCCAAGGGGACGGGGGGCCTTACAATGAGCAGTTCTTC,CASQGDGGPYNEQFF
once,TRBV29-1,TRBJ1-1,TRBD1,TGCAGCGTCCCAGGGGGCGCGTTCGGCACTGAAGCTTTCTTT,CSVPGGAFGTEAFF
-,TRBV10-1,TRBJ2-4,-,TGCGCCAGCAGTGAGTTTGGACCGTTAGCCAAAAACATTCAGTACTTC,CASSEFGPLAKNIQYF
-,TRBV4-1,TRBJ1-1,-,TGCGCCAGCAGCCAAGTCGGCCGACGGGCTGAAGCTTTCTTT,CASSQVGRRAEAFF
once,TRBV6-1,TRBJ1-1,-,TGTGCCAGCAGTGAAGCGGGGTTATCTGAAGCTTTCTTT,CASSEAGLSEAFF
-,TRBV15,TRBJ1-2,-,TGTGCCACCAGCCAACCGTCATCAGCTAACTATGGCTACACCTTC,CATSQPSSANYGYTF
-,TRBV28,TRBJ1-5,-,TGTGCCAGCAGTTCCCCGTATAGCAATCAGCCCCAGCATTTT,CASSSPYSNQPQHF
-,TRBV7-2,TRBJ2-6,TRBD1,TGTGCCAGCAGCATCAGGACAGGTCTCTCTGGGGCCAACGTCCTGACTTTC,CASSIRTGLSGANVLTF
-,TRBV10-3,TRBJ1-2,-,TGTGCCATCAGTGATGAGGACATATTCTATGGCTACACCTTC,CAISDEDIFYGYTF
few,TRBV28,TRBJ1-5,TRBD1,TGTGCCAGCAGCCAGACAGGGGGAGGACAGCCCCAGCATTTT,CASSQTGGGQPQHF
-,TRBV11-2,TRBJ1-5,TRBD1,TGTGCCAGCAGCAGACAGGGTAGCAATCAGCCCCAGCATTTT,CASSRQGSNQPQHF
-,TRBV19,TRBJ2-3,-,TGTGCCAGTAGTATCGCAGGCGGGATAAGAGGAGATACGCAGTATTTT,CASSIAGGIRGDTQYF
few,TRBV28,TRBJ1-5,-,TGTGCCAGCAGTTTACCCCCGTTGGGCAGCAATCAGCCCCAGCATTTT,CASSLPPLGSNQPQHF
-,TRBV19,TRBJ2-2,TRBD2,TGTGCCAGTAATTTTGGACTAGCGGGGAACACCGGGGAGCTGTTTTTT,CASNFGLAGNTGELFF
-,TRBV21-1,TRBJ1-2,-,TGTGCCAGCAGCAAGGACAGGGGAGCTGGCTACACCTTC,CASSKDRGAGYTF
-,TRBV7-6,TRBJ2-2,TRBD1,TGTGCCAGCAGCTTAGCACAGGGGCTAAACACCGGGGAGCTGTTTTTT,CASSLAQGLNTGELFF
-,TRBV7-2,TRBJ1-1,-,TGTGCCAGCAGCCCAGGGCCGGCCTTTACTGAAGCTTTCTTT,CASSPGPAFTEAFF
-,TRBV18,TRBJ1-1,-,TGTGCCAGCTCCCCCGACAGGACTAAAGCTTTCTTT,CASSPDRTKAFF
-,TRBV11-2,TRBJ1-4,-,TGTGCCAGCAGCTTCAGCGGAACTAATGAAAAACTGTTTTTT,CASSFSGTNEKLFF
-,TRBV14,TRBJ2-7,TRBD2,TGTGCCAGCAGCCAAGTGCGACTAGCTTACGAGCAGTACTTC,CASSQVRLAYEQYF
-,TRBV19,TRBJ2-2,-,TGTGCCAGTAGTGGGTTAGCGAACACCGGGGAGCTGTTTTTT,CASSGLANTGELFF
-,TRBV30,TRBJ2-2,TRBD2,TGTGCCTGGAGCCTTCCAGCGGGGGGGCTCTACACCGGGGAGCTGTTTTTT,CAWSLPAGGLYTGELFF
-,TRBV5-1,TRBJ2-7,TRBD1,TGCGCCAGCAGCGATAATCTGACAGGGGAGCAGTACTTC,CASSDNLTGEQYF
-,TRBV30,TRBJ1-4,-,TGTGCCTGGAGTACAGGGTTGGGGGAAAAACTGTTTTTT,CAWSTGLGEKLFF